This T cell receptor (beta chain) derives from a study of T cells in lung cancer brain metastases (dated by TCRdb to 2017 to 2018). Broadly, across the study: Of the 20 to 25 patients, approximately 18 had a history of tobacco use, with a median of roughly 38 pack-years. A median age at first diagnosis of 45 to 65 years was recorded for the patients, of whom about 9 were male and 11 were female. Primary and metastatic specimens both had an average DNA integrity number of roughly 4, with no significant difference between the two sites. A median interval of roughly 330 days was observed between acquisition of the primary and brain metastasis specimens. TCR beta CDR3 repertoires were compared between fully resected primary non-small cell lung cancers and paired brain metastases. Of the approximately 20 patients, 15 to 18 received no interval therapy between resection of the primary and resection of the metastasis. The cohort comprised 20 or so patients contributing 40 specimens, one primary lung lesion and one brain metastasis each.

Results and caveats for the whole study, not just this receptor: DNA fragmentation in the FFPE samples may have prevented recovery of the complete infiltrating T cell repertoire. The ten most abundant clones made up a significantly larger repertoire fraction in brain metastases than primaries, suggesting clonal expansion. The study could not control for the effects of preoperative corticosteroids on T cell infiltration in brain metastases. Compared with their paired primaries, brain metastases had significantly fewer unique productive clones (median about 1,600 versus 5,000). Most clones were specific to a single lesion, and overlap between paired lesions was limited (mean Morisita index approximately 0.25).

As for this clone: This clone's antigen is unknown. Per-base qualities were not stored, and no clone one base away is much larger.

Each sample received about 2 to 5.5 ug of genomic DNA as input, and the DNA input was kept equal within each pair of samples. TCR beta libraries were constructed with the immunoSEQ hsTCRbeta Kit, with multiplexed V and J gene primers used across two PCR steps. Pooled libraries with positive and negative controls were sequenced on an Illumina MiSeq using a 100-cycle paired-end protocol. Turning to the authors' computational methods: Raw data were processed by the immunoSEQ vendor into normalized, annotated TCR beta repertoire reports. Richness was defined as unique clones by nucleotide sequence, with iChao1 and Efron-Thisted estimators extrapolating total richness. Paired lesions were characterized and compared using Pielou's evenness, Simpson's index, top-ten clone proportional abundance, and the Morisita overlap index. TCRdb's version of the immuneACCESS table is confined to in-frame rearrangements and falls short of the full clone set. An unresolved V gene accounts for under half of the shortfall where checked; the remainder is of unknown origin. Clone size and V and J calls were adopted from that table, with D and trimming inferred from the DNA. The sample yields 950 to 1,200 clones; around 89% were counted once. In total, the top ten clones hold approximately 5.6% of the sample.

From cysteine to phenylalanine, the CDR3 is 14 amino acids long. Of the read, only the CDR3 DNA is kept; its 42 bases are in frame from base 1. V is cut back by 7 bases and J by 5 bases, with 9 bases in the junction unmatched. The CDR1 and CDR2 encoded by the germline V gene are MNHNS and SASEGT. Patients had resection either for delayed recurrence of a solitary brain metastasis or for synchronous oligometastatic disease. Patients with a history of multiple malignancies were excluded so that cancers other than NSCLC would not be included. Using marked H&E slides as a guide, tumor areas were macrodissected from about five unstained about 10 um sections that had been deparaffinized. Every specimen was formalin-fixed and paraffin-embedded (FFPE). Genomic DNA was extracted using the AllPrep DNA/RNA FFPE Kit.

The chain is encoded by TRBV6-1 joined to TRBJ2-7; 9 bases in between match TRBD2. The origin of this receptor is a middle-aged woman with non-small cell lung cancer that had spread to the brain. What was sequenced was tumor tissue from a brain metastasis. This specimen's cell subset or site label, per the study, means: paired resected brain metastasis. The CDR3: CASMAGGIQNEQYF. At the DNA level, the sequence is TGTGCCAGCATGGCGGGAGGGATTCAGAACGAGCAGTACTTC.